This T cell receptor beta chain derives from a study of post-analysis software for immune sequencing data. Study as a whole: Some patients lacked subtype; others had relapsing-remitting, secondary progressive or progressive-relapsing disease.

Germline-derived CDR1 and CDR2 are SGHRS and YFSETQ. Losses at the gene ends were 0 bases for V and 4 bases for J; bases not matched to a gene: 5. The CDR3 runs 15 residues. Findings and limits, study-wide: Relative to controls, patients had about 5 TRBV segments at higher frequency, with TRBV5-6, TRBV5-1 and TRBV20-1 among these. Those with multiple sclerosis, the patient group, showed significantly lower normalized Chao1 diversity than controls.

cDNA libraries for TCR beta contained unique molecular identifiers. It was from approximately 0.91 to 9.4 million T cells that about 500,000 cDNA molecules came. MiXCR, applied by TCRdb to the PCR reads, yields one record per CDR3 protein. The table includes about 200,000 distinct CDR3 sequences, 25% to 30% detected once. About this clonotype itself: Its specificity is not known.

The rearrangement joins TRBV5-1 to TRBJ2-3, with 7 positions matching TRBD2. Sequences were obtained from blood. The source of this sequence is a girl under 18 with multiple sclerosis. CDR3 residues: CASSLVGLGADTQYF. CDR3 nucleotides: TGCGCCAGCAGCTTGGTAGGACTAGGGGCAGATACGCAGTATTTT.